The clone carrying this T cell receptor beta chain showed up many times. The V gene's germline CDR1 is SNHLY and CDR2 FYNNEI. The CDR3 sequence is 15 residues long. V shed 0 bases and J shed 7 bases, with 15 bases lying between them. The sample comes from a study of T cells in Graves' hyperthyroidism and ophthalmopathy. Turning to the study itself: Any treatment followed the collection of peripheral blood at initial diagnosis.

The PBMCs were sourced from fresh peripheral blood (10 ml). RNA transcripts served as the template for amplifying TCR beta CDR3 regions. First-round RT-PCR of the TCR CDR3 relied on the HTBI primer set. TCRdb reanalysed the multiplex PCR reads using MiXCR and keeps one entry per CDR3 protein. The data show about 420,000 distinct CDR3 sequences, less than 20% seen once. The receptor comes from a woman between 18 and 29 years old with Graves' hyperthyroidism. The chain carries TRBV2 and TRBJ1-2, with D maybe TRBD1 (5 bases). The sequenced material came from blood. CDR3: CASSEAQGVSIGYTF. CDR3 DNA sequence: TGTGCCAGCAGTGAAGCTCAGGGTGTGTCTATTGGCTACACCTTC.